The 9 T cell receptor beta chains listed next were all sequenced from one sample in a study of early T cells in non-severe SARS-CoV-2 infection. TCRdb called the 5' RACE reads again in MiXCR, with one record for every CDR3 protein. The sample lists about 48,000 distinct CDR3 sequences; 6.2% were seen once. The source was whole blood, collected at baseline. The receptor source for this set is an adult who was a healthcare worker with PCR-confirmed SARS-CoV-2 infection or an uninfected control (not recorded which).

This clonotype was found many times. This chain links TRBV7-3 with TRBJ2-1, with 11 bases lining up with TRBD2. From germline, CDR1 is SGHTA and CDR2 FQGTGA. V was clipped by 4 bases and J by 3 bases; unmatched bases: 5. This CDR3 region has 16 residues. In DNA form, the CDR3 reads TGTGCCAGCAGCTCCCTTAGCGGGGGGGACTACAATGAGCAGTTCTTC. Amino acids: CASSSLSGGDYNEQFF.

The chain joins TRBV7-2 to TRBJ2-3; D gene uncertain. The V gene's germline CDR1 is SGHTA and CDR2 FQGNSA. The V and J ends lost 1 base and 4 bases respectively, with 9 bases between them. This CDR3 is built from 14 residues. The CDR3 sequence: CASSLDYGADTQYF. In DNA, the CDR3 is TGTGCCAGCAGCTTAGATTATGGGGCAGATACGCAGTATTTT.

The gene calls are TRBV5-1 and TRBJ2-1; TRBD2 aligns across 10 bases. Germline-derived CDR1 and CDR2 are SGHRS and YFSETQ. CDR3 size: 15 residues. Trimming cost V 3 bases and J 1 base; bases outside gene matches: 1. The CDR3 DNA reads TGCGCCAGCAGCTCAGCGGGAGGGTCCTACAATGAGCAGTTCTTC. Its translation is CASSSAGGSYNEQFF.

In its sample, this clonotype was seen a few times. The chain has TRBV12-3 or TRBV12-4 and TRBJ1-1; D is unresolved. V lost 3 bases and J 1 base, leaving 6 bases between the germline ends. The CDR3 has 13 amino acids. The CDR3 nucleotides read TGTGCCAGCAGTTTTTCAGCGAACACTGAAGCTTTCTTT. Its protein is CASSFSANTEAFF.

This clonotype has more than one count but fewer than ten. This chain links TRBV10-3 with TRBJ1-1; 10 nucleotides line up with TRBD1. Germline loops: CDR1 ENHRY, CDR2 SYGVKD. V trimming: 5 bases; J trimming: 0 bases; junction bases outside the gene matches: 6. The length of the CDR3 is 16 residues. The CDR3 nucleotides read TGTGCCATCAGTACCTCGGGACAGGGGTTGAACACTGAAGCTTTCTTT. It codes for CAISTSGQGLNTEAFF.

This clonotype appeared many times. The chain links TRBV12-3 or TRBV12-4 to TRBJ1-1; 9 bases line up with TRBD1. J gave up 4 bases and V 5 bases, and 17 bases lay outside the gene matches. The CDR3 loop spans 18 amino acids. The CDR3 nucleotides read TGTGCCAGCAGTCCATCCCGCGGGACAGGGCGTTTGGGCACTGAAGCTTTCTTT. Protein product: CASSPSRGTGRLGTEAFF.

This clonotype was picked up many times. V and J are TRBV2 and TRBJ2-7; TRBD1 matches 7 bases. V lost 6 bases and J lost 1; bases outside the gene matches: 6. Germline V CDR1 and CDR2: SNHLY, FYNNEI. The CDR3 loop spans 14 amino acids. The CDR3 reads CASRRQGLSYEQYF. The CDR3 region has the DNA TGTGCCAGCAGGCGACAGGGATTATCCTACGAGCAGTACTTC.

DNA of the CDR3: TGTGCCAGCAGCTTTGGACAGGTGAACACTGAAGCTTTCTTT. This translates into CASSFGQVNTEAFF. The chain couples TRBV28 to TRBJ1-1; TRBD1 agrees at 7 bases. The V gene's germline CDR1 is MDHEN and CDR2 SYDVKM. After removal of 6 bases from V and 0 bases from J, the junction contained 4 bases not matched to a gene. The CDR3 is 14 amino acids.

This clonotype occurred a few times. The chain uses TRBV11-1 and TRBJ2-5; D is uncertain. Per germline, CDR1 SGHAT and CDR2 FQDESV (reference sequence). V was clipped by 2 bases and J by 8 bases, with 12 bases between them. CDR3 length: 13 amino acids. Here the CDR3 reads CASSLPTLPTQYF. For the CDR3, the DNA is TGTGCCAGCAGCTTACCTACTCTACCCACCCAGTACTTC.